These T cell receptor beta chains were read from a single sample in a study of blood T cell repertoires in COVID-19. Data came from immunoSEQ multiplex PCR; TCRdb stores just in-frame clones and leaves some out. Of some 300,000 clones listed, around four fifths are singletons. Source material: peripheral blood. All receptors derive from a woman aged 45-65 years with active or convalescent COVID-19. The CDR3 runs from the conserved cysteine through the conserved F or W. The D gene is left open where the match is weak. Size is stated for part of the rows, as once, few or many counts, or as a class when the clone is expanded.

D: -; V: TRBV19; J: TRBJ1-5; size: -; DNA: TGTGCCAGTAGTATCTATGGGGCCAGTTTTCAGCCCCAGCATTTT; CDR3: CASSIYGASFQPQHF
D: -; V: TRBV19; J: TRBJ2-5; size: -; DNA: TGTGCCAGTAGTATTTCCCAGCGGAGCCAAGAGACCCAGTACTTC; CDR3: CASSISQRSQETQYF
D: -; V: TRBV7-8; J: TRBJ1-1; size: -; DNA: TGTGCCAGCAGCTCACAGGGAGTTCGGGCTTTCTTT; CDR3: CASSSQGVRAFF
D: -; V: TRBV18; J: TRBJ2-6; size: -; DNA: TGTGCCAGCTCACCACTCGGGGGTAGAGCCGGGGCCAACGTCCTGACTTTC; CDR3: CASSPLGGRAGANVLTF
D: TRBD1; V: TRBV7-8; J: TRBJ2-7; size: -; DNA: TGTGCCAGCAGCTTGGGACAGCTACCCTACGAGTTGGAGTACTTC; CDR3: CASSLGQLPYELEYF
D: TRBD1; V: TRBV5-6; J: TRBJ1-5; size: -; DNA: TGTGCCAGCAGCAGCGACAGGGGGAGCAATCAGCCCCAGCATTTT; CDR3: CASSSDRGSNQPQHF
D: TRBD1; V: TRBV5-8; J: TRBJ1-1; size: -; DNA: TGTGCCAGCAGCTGGTGGACAGGCTTGGGGAACACTGAAGCTTTCTTT; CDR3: CASSWWTGLGNTEAFF
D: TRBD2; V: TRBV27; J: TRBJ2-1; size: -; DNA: TGTGCCAGCAAGATGACTATGAGCGGGAGAATGAATGAGCAGTTCTTC; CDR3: CASKMTMSGRMNEQFF
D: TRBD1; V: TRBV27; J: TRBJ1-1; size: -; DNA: TGTGCCAGCAGCTTCAACCCGCAGGGGGCGGGAGCTTTCTTT; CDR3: CASSFNPQGAGAFF
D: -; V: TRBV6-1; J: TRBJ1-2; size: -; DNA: TGTGCCAGCAGTGAACAGGGGAGCTATGGCTACACCTTC; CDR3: CASSEQGSYGYTF
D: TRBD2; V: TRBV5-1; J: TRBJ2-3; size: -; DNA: TGCGCCAGCAGCTTGGGTAGCGGGAGGAGTTCAGATACGCAGTATTTT; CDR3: CASSLGSGRSSDTQYF
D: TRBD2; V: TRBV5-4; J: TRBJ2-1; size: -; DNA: TGTGCCAGCACTGGTGCACTAGCGGGAGGGCCAGGGTCCTACAATGAGCAGTTCTTC; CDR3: CASTGALAGGPGSYNEQFF
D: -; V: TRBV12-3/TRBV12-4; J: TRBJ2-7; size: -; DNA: TGTGCCAGCAGTTTAGTTAGTACCTACGAGCAGTACTTC; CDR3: CASSLVSTYEQYF
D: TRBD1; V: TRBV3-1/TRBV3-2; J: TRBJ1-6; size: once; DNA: TGTGCCAGCAGCCAGTCCGGGACAGCGAGGAATTCACCCCTCCACTTT; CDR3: CASSQSGTARNSPLHF
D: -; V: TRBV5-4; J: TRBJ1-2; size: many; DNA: TGTGCCAGCAGCTTATTAGAGTATGGCTACACCTTC; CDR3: CASSLLEYGYTF
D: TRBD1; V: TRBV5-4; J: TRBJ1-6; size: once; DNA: TGTGCCAGCAGCTTGGATACCGGGACAGGAGGATCACCCCTCCACTTT; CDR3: CASSLDTGTGGSPLHF
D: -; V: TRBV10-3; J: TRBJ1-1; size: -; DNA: TGTGCCATCAGTGAGTCAGTAGGGGTGAAGAACACTGAAGCTTTCTTT; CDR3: CAISESVGVKNTEAFF
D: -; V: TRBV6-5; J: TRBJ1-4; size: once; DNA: TGTGCCAGCAGCCGGGTTGCACATAATGAAAAACTGTTTTTT; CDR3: CASSRVAHNEKLFF
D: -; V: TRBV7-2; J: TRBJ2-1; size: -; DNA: TGTGCCAGCAGGATAGACTTCTACAATGAGCAGTTCTTC; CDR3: CASRIDFYNEQFF
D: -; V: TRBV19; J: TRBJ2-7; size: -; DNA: TGTGCCAGCCAACCTAGACGAGGACACTCCTACGAGCAGTACTTC; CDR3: CASQPRRGHSYEQYF
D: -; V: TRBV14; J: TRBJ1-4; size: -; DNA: TGTGCCAGCAGCCCGAGACTCGGGAATGAAAAACTGTTTTTT; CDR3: CASSPRLGNEKLFF
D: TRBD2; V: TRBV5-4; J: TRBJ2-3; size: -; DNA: TGTGCCAGCAGCCGCCGACTAGCGGGAGGTAGGGATACGCAGTATTTT; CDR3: CASSRRLAGGRDTQYF